The T cell receptor beta chain under discussion was sequenced for a study of blood T cell repertoires in COVID-19. This CDR3 spans 17 amino acids. V lost 5 bases, J lost 2 bases, and 5 bases stayed unmatched. The germline V gene encodes CDR1 MNHNY and CDR2 SVGAGI (reference sequence). Original methodology: Amplification with reference gene primers provided the estimates of nucleated cell counts. Sequencing was performed with immunoSEQ multiplex PCR; in TCRdb, only in-frame clones are kept and a portion is missing. D and trimming come from the DNA, and the V and J calls and clone size come from that table. The data contain some 41,000 clones, 89% of them singletons.

The rearrangement links TRBV6-6 to TRBJ2-2, with 13 bases lining up with TRBD2. The origin of this receptor is a man between 65 and 85 years old with active COVID-19. Sequenced material: peripheral blood. Here the CDR3 reads CASSQLAGGDNTGELFF. CDR3 coding DNA: TGTGCCAGCAGTCAACTAGCGGGGGGGGACAACACCGGGGAGCTGTTTTTT.